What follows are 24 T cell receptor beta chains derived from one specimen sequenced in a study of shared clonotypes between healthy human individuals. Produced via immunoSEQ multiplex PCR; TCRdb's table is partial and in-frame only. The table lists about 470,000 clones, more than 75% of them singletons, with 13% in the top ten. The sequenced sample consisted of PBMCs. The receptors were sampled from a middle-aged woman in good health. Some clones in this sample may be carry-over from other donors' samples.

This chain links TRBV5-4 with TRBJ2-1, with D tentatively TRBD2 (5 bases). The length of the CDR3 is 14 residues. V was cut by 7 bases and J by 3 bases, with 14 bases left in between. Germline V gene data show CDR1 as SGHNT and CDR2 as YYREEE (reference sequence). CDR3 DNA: TGTGCCAGCCGATGGGAGCGGAACTACAATGAGCAGTTCTTC. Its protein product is CASRWERNYNEQFF. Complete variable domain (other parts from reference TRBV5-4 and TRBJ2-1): ETGVTQSPTHLIKTRGQQVTLRCSSQSGHNTVSWYQQALGQGPQFIFQYYREEENGRGNFPPRFSGLQFPNYSSELNVNALELDDSALYLCASRWERNYNEQFFGPGTRLTVL.

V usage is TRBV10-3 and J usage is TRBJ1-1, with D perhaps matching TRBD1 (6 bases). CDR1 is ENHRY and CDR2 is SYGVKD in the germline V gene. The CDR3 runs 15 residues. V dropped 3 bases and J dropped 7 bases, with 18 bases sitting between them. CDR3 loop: CAISDRGGGIGEAFF. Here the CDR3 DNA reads TGTGCCATCAGTGACCGAGGGGGGGGTATTGGTGAAGCTTTCTTT.

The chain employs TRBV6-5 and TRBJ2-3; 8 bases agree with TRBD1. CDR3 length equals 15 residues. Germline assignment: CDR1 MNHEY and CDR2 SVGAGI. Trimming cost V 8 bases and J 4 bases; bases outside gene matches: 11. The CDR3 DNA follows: TGTGCCAGCCATAGCGGCCAGGGGGCGCCAGATACGCAGTATTTT. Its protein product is CASHSGQGAPDTQYF.

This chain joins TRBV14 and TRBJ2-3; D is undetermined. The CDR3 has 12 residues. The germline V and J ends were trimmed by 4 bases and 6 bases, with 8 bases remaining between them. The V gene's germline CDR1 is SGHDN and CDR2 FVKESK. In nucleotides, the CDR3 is TGTGCCAGCAGCCCGCGACGGGATACGCAGTATTTT. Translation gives CASSPRRDTQYF. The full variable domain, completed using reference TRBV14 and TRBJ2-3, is EAGVTQFPSHSVIEKGQTVTLRCDPISGHDNLYWYRRVMGKEIKFLLHFVKESKQDESGMPNNRFLAERTGGTYSTLKVQPAELEDSGVYFCASSPRRDTQYFGPGTRLTVL.

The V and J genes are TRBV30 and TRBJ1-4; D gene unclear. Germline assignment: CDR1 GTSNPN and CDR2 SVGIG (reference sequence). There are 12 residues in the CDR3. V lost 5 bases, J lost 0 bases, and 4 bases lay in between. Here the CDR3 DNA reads TGTGCCTGGGCGTCAACTAATGAAAAACTGTTTTTT. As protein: CAWASTNEKLFF.

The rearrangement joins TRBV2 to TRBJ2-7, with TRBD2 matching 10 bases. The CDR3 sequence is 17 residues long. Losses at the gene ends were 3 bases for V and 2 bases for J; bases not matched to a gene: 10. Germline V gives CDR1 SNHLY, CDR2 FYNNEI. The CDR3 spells CASSDGSGRDTTYEQYF. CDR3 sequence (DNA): TGTGCCAGCAGTGATGGAAGCGGGAGGGATACTACCTACGAGCAGTACTTC.

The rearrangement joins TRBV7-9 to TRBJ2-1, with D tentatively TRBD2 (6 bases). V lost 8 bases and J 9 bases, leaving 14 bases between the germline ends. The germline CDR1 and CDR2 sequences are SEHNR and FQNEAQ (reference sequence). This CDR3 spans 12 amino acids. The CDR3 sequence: CASGYQAGEQFF. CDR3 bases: TGTGCCAGCGGTTACCAAGCGGGTGAGCAGTTCTTC. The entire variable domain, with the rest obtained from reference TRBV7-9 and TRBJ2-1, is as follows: DTGVSQNPRHKITKRGQNVTFRCDPISEHNRLYWYRQTLGQGPEFLTYFQNEAQLEKSRLLSDRFSAERPKGSFSTLEIQRTEQGDSAMYLCASGYQAGEQFFGPGTRLTVL.

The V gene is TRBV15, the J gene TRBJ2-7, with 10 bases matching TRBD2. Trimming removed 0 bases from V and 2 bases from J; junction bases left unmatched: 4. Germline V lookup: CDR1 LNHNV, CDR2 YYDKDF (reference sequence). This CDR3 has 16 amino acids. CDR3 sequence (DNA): TGTGCCACCAGCAGAGATCCCAGCGGGAGGGCCTACGAGCAGTACTTC. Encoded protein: CATSRDPSGRAYEQYF.

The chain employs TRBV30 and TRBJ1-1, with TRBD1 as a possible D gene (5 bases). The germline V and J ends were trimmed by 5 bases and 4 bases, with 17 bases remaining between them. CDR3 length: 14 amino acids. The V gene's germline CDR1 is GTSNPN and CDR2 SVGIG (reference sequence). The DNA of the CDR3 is TGTGCCTGGCAGTCAGGTGGCGGGGGCACTGAAGCTTTCTTT. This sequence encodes CAWQSGGGGTEAFF.

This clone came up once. The CDR3 DNA sequence: TGTGCCAGCAGCTTAGAGGGCGGAGCGGAGGAAAAACTGTTTTTT. Its protein is CASSLEGGAEEKLFF. The genes are TRBV7-2 and TRBJ1-4; D not resolved. The CDR3 is made up of 15 amino acids. Germline CDR1 SGHTA, CDR2 FQGNSA. V lost 1 base to trimming and J lost 8 bases, with 14 bases between them.

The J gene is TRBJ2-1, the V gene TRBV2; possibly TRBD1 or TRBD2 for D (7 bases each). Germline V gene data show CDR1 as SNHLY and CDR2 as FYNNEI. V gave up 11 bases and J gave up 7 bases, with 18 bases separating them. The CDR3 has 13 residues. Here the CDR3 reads CAVGTDGGNEQFF. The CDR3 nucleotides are TGTGCCGTCGGGACAGACGGGGGGAATGAGCAGTTCTTC.

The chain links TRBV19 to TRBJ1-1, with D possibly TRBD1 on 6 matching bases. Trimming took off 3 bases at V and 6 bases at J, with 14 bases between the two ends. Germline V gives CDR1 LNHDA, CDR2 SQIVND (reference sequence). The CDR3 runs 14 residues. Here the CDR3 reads CASSIGAGVPEAFF. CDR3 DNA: TGTGCCAGTAGTATTGGGGCAGGGGTCCCTGAAGCTTTCTTT. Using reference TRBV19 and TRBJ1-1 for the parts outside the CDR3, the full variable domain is DGGITQSPKYLFRKEGQNVTLSCEQNLNHDAMYWYRQDPGQGLRLIYYSQIVNDFQKGDIAEGYSVSREKKESFPLTVTSAQKNPTAFYLCASSIGAGVPEAFFGQGTRLTVV.

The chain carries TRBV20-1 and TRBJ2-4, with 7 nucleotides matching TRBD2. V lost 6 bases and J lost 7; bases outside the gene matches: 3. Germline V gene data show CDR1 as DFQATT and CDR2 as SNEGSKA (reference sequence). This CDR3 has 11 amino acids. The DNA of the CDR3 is TGCAGTGCCCCCGGGGGGAACATTCAGTACTTC. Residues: CSAPGGNIQYF.

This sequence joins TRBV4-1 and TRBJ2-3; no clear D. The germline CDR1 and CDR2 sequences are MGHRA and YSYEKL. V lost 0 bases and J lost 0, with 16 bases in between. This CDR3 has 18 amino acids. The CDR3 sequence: CASSQDSGVTASTDTQYF. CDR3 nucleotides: TGCGCCAGCAGCCAAGATAGTGGGGTAACAGCTAGCACAGATACGCAGTATTTT.

CDR3 amino acids: CASKGDNSPLHF. The CDR3 DNA reads TGTGCCAGCAAGGGAGACAATTCACCCCTCCACTTT. The chain joins TRBV6-6 to TRBJ1-6; D is unresolved. Germline V gene data show CDR1 as MNHNY and CDR2 as SVGAGI (reference sequence). Trimming stripped 7 bases from V and 7 bases from J, with 8 bases between. The CDR3 spans 12 residues.

The CDR3 is CASSNPSGITGIGTDTQYF. CDR3 coding DNA: TGTGCCAGCAGCAATCCTTCGGGGATTACAGGGATCGGCACAGATACGCAGTATTTT. The V call is TRBV21-1, the J call TRBJ2-3; TRBD1 is the table's D call, not checked against the DNA. TRBV21-1 is a known pseudogene. This CDR3 comprises 19 residues.

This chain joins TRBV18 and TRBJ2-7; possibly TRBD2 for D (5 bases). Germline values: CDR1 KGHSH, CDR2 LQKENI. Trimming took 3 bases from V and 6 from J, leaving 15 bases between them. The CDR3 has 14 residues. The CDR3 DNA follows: TGTGCCAGCTCACCCTCCGGCCTAGCTGGCGAGCAGTACTTC. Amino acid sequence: CASSPSGLAGEQYF.

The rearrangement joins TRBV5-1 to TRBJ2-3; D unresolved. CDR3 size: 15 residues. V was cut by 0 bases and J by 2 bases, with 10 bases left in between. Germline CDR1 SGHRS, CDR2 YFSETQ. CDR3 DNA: TGCGCCAGCAGCTTGGACCAAATGACCACAGATACGCAGTATTTT. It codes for CASSLDQMTTDTQYF.

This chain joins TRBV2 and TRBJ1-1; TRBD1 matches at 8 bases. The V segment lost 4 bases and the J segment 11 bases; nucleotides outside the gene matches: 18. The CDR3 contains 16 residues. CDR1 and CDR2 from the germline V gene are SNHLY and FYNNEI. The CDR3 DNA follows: TGTGCCAGCAGTGTGGTGCAGGGGGCCGATGGGGTCCTTGCTTTCTTT. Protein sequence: CASSVVQGADGVLAFF.

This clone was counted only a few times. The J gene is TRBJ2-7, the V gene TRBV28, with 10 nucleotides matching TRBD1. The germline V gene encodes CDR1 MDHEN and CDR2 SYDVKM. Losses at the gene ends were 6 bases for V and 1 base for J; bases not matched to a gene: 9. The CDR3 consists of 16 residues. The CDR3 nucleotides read TGTGCCAGCAGCTCCCCGGGACAGGGGAATTCCTACGAGCAGTACTTC. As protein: CASSSPGQGNSYEQYF.

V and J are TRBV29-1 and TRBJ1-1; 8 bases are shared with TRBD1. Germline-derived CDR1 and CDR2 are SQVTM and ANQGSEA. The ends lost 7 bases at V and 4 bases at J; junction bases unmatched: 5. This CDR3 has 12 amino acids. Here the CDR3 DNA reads TGCAGCGACCAGGGGGCTGGCACTGAAGCTTTCTTT. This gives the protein CSDQGAGTEAFF.

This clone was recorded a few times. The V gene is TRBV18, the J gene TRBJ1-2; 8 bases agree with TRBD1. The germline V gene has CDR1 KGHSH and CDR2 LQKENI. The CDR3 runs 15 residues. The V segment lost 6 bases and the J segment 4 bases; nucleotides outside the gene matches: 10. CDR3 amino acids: CASSRPGGEGYGYTF. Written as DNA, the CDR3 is TGTGCCAGCTCGCGTCCAGGGGGCGAAGGCTATGGCTACACCTTC.

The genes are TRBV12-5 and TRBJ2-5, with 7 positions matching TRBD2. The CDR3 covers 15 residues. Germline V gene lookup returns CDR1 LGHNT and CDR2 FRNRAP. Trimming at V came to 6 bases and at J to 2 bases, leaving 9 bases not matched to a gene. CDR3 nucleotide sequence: TGTGCTAGTGGCACCGGGGAGGGACTACAAGAGACCCAGTACTTC. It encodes CASGTGEGLQETQYF.

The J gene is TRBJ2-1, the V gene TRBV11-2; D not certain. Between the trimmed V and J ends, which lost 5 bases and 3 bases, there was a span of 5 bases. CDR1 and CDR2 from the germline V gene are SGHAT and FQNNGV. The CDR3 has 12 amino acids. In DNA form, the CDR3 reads TGTGCCAGCAGCCCCAGCTACAATGAGCAGTTCTTC. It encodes CASSPSYNEQFF.